One sample yielded the 15 T cell receptor beta chains listed below, sequenced in a study of T cell changes during pregnancy in multiple sclerosis. Here immunoSEQ multiplex PCR was the method, and the copy in TCRdb shows in-frame clones only, minus some. The sample shows 65,000 to 80,000 clones, roughly 93% of them seen only once. The sample consisted of peripheral blood, taken in the second trimester of pregnancy. The receptors originated from a female donor with multiple sclerosis, enrolled in a pregnancy study.

CDR3 DNA: TGTGCCAGCAGCCAAGGCCAGGGTAGGATAGATACGCAGTATTTT. Its translation: CASSQGQGRIDTQYF. The V call is TRBV14, the J call TRBJ2-3; tentative D call: TRBD1 (5 bases). The CDR3 runs 15 residues. The germline V and J ends were trimmed by 1 base and 5 bases, with 13 bases remaining between them. Germline V gene data show CDR1 as SGHDN and CDR2 as FVKESK.

The J gene is TRBJ2-7, the V gene TRBV7-9; 7 positions agree with TRBD1. The CDR3 runs to 15 residues. V lost 1 base, J lost 5 bases, and 8 bases stayed unmatched. Germline CDR1 SEHNR, CDR2 FQNEAQ (reference sequence). The CDR3 here is CASSLVTGALNEQYF. For the CDR3, the DNA is TGTGCCAGCAGCTTAGTCACAGGGGCTTTGAACGAGCAGTACTTC.

The chain carries TRBV7-9 and TRBJ2-2, with 9 positions matching TRBD2. The CDR3 spans 16 residues. The germline CDR1 and CDR2 sequences are SEHNR and FQNEAQ (reference sequence). V lost 1 base to trimming and J lost 3 bases; unmatched junction nucleotides: 3. Written as DNA, the CDR3 is TGTGCCAGCAGCTTAGATGTAGCGGGGGACACCGGGGAGCTGTTTTTT. Amino acid sequence: CASSLDVAGDTGELFF. Full variable domain (rest looked up from reference TRBV7-9 and TRBJ2-2): DTGVSQNPRHKITKRGQNVTFRCDPISEHNRLYWYRQTLGQGPEFLTYFQNEAQLEKSRLLSDRFSAERPKGSFSTLEIQRTEQGDSAMYLCASSLDVAGDTGELFFGEGSRLTVL.

The V call is TRBV7-8, the J call TRBJ2-1, with 10 bases that match TRBD1. CDR3 length: 17 residues. J lost 7 bases, V lost 5 bases, and 14 bases had no gene match. Germline loops: CDR1 SGHVS, CDR2 FQNEAQ. CDR3 DNA: TGTGCCAGCAGCCAGGGTGGTGGGACAGGGGTTCTTAATGAGCAGTTCTTC. Protein product: CASSQGGGTGVLNEQFF.

This clone appeared once. The chain couples TRBV6-1 to TRBJ2-6, with D possibly matching TRBD1 (6 bases). Germline CDR1 and CDR2: MNHNS and SASEGT. V was cut by 2 bases and J by 0 bases, with 11 bases left in between. The CDR3 runs 17 residues. The CDR3 region is CASSETWTASGANVLTF. CDR3 DNA sequence: TGTGCCAGCAGTGAAACCTGGACAGCCTCTGGGGCCAACGTCCTGACTTTC.

The chain employs TRBV19 and TRBJ2-3; TRBD2 agrees at 7 bases. From germline, CDR1 is LNHDA and CDR2 SQIVND (reference sequence). The V and J ends lost 4 bases and 3 bases, in that order; junction bases with no gene match: 10. The CDR3 sequence is 16 residues long. The DNA of the CDR3 is TGTGCCAGTAGTACCCTTGGTCCGGGAGGAACAGATACGCAGTATTTT. This translates into CASSTLGPGGTDTQYF.

This rearrangement joins TRBV25-1 to TRBJ2-1; 9 positions match TRBD2. This CDR3 spans 16 amino acids. CDR1 is MGHDK and CDR2 is SYGVNS in the germline V gene. V shed 4 bases, J shed 9 bases, and the junction held 13 bases outside the gene matches. The CDR3 DNA reads as TGTGCCAGCAGTGCCCATAGCGGGGGCGCCTTCGGTGAGCAGTTCTTC. Amino acids: CASSAHSGGAFGEQFF.

V gene TRBV4-1 combines with J gene TRBJ2-7, with TRBD2 matching over 12 bases. This CDR3 comprises 17 residues. The V gene's germline CDR1 is MGHRA and CDR2 YSYEKL. The trim removed 2 bases at V and 8 bases at J, leaving 13 bases unmatched. CDR3 bases: TGCGCCAGCAGCCAATCCTCTAGCGGGGGGGCAGGGTGGAAGCAGTACTTC. Its translation is CASSQSSSGGAGWKQYF.

This clone was seen a few times. The J gene is TRBJ1-1, the V gene TRBV18; 9 positions match TRBD1. Germline CDR1 reads KGHSH; CDR2 reads LQKENI. Trimming took 6 bases from V and 1 from J; bases not matched to a gene: 3. The CDR3 contains 14 residues. Here the CDR3 reads CASSLDRGNTEAFF. The CDR3 nucleotides read TGTGCCAGCTCCTTGGACAGGGGGAACACTGAAGCTTTCTTT.

J is TRBJ2-3 and V is TRBV9; D possibly corresponds to TRBD2 (6 bases). V dropped 1 base and J dropped 3 bases, with 21 bases sitting between them. CDR1 is SGDLS and CDR2 is YYNGEE in the germline V gene. The CDR3 covers 18 residues. The CDR3 region is CASSVNRRDPTATDTQYF. Here the CDR3 DNA reads TGTGCCAGCAGCGTAAACAGGAGGGACCCGACTGCAACAGATACGCAGTATTTT.

This rearrangement joins TRBV10-3 to TRBJ1-6; weak D call: TRBD1 (5 bases). Per germline, CDR1 ENHRY and CDR2 SYGVKD. The V gene lost 2 bases and the J gene lost 9 bases, with 17 bases spanning the gap. This CDR3 has 16 amino acids. This CDR3 reads CAISEGRQEGSSPLHF. The CDR3 region has the DNA TGTGCCATCAGTGAGGGGCGGCAGGAGGGGAGTTCACCCCTCCACTTT.

V and J are TRBV4-2 and TRBJ2-3; 9 bases are shared with TRBD2. This CDR3 comprises 16 residues. CDR1 is LGHNA, CDR2 YNFKEQ, per germline. V lost 4 bases to trimming and J lost 3 bases; unmatched junction nucleotides: 8. CDR3 in amino acids: CASSPMASGGTDTQYF. For the CDR3, the DNA is TGTGCCAGCAGCCCCATGGCCAGCGGGGGGACAGATACGCAGTATTTT.

The CDR3 sequence: CASSFTPYSNQPQHF. DNA of the CDR3: TGTGCCAGCAGCTTTACACCTTATAGCAATCAGCCCCAGCATTTT. The rearrangement links TRBV27 to TRBJ1-5, with D uncertain. Looked up from germline, CDR1 is MNHEY and CDR2 is SMNVEV (reference sequence). V was shortened by 6 bases and J by 0 bases, with 12 bases between the two germline ends. The CDR3 consists of 15 residues.

This rearrangement joins TRBV7-9 to TRBJ2-3; 7 positions match TRBD2. With 2 bases clipped from V and 4 bases from J, the junction kept 12 bases outside the gene matches. The CDR3 is 17 amino acids. Germline V gives CDR1 SEHNR, CDR2 FQNEAQ (reference sequence). For the CDR3, the DNA is TGTGCCAGCAGCTTATATTGGACTAGAGCGGGTCCAGATACGCAGTATTTT. It yields the protein CASSLYWTRAGPDTQYF.

The table lists this clone with a count of one. V and J are TRBV18 and TRBJ2-3, with D perhaps TRBD1 (6 bases). Germline-derived CDR1 and CDR2 are KGHSH and LQKENI. The CDR3 spans 14 residues. V was clipped by 2 bases and J by 1 base, with 7 bases between them. CDR3: CASSPAGGTDTQYF. CDR3 bases: TGTGCCAGCTCACCAGCAGGGGGCACAGATACGCAGTATTTT.